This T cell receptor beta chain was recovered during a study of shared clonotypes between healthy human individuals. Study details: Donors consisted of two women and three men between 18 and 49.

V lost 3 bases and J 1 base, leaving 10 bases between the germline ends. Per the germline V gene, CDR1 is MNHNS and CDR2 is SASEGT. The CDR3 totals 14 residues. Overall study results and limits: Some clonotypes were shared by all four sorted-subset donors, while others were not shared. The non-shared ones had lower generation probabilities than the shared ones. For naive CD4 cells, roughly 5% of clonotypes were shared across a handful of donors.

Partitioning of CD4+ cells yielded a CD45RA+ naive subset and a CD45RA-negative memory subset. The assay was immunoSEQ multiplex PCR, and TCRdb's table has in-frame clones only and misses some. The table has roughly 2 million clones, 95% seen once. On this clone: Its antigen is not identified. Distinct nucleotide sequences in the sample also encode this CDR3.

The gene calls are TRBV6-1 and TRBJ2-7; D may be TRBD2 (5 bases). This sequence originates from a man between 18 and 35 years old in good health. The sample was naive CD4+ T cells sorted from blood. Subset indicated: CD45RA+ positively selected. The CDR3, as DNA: TGTGCCAGCAGTGAGGGGTCGGGGTCCTACGAGCAGTACTTC. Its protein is CASSEGSGSYEQYF.